The table lists the clone carrying this T cell receptor (beta chain) with a few counts. This sample stems from a study of patients and donors after allogeneic stem cell transplantation. TCRdb processed the RT-PCR reads anew with MiXCR; each CDR3 protein has one entry. Altogether roughly 200,000 distinct CDR3 sequences are present, 38% being singletons, with the ten largest covering roughly 12%. The CDR3 totals 19 residues. From germline, CDR1 is ENHRY and CDR2 SYGVKD. Trimming at V came to 4 bases and at J to 0 bases, leaving 12 bases not matched to a gene. The V call is TRBV10-3, the J call TRBJ1-6, with TRBD1 matching over 7 bases. The TCR originated in a human donor who was either an allogeneic HSCT recipient or a stem cell or donor lymphocyte infusion donor (not recorded which). It is not recorded whose cells these are; they may come from a transplant donor. Sequenced material: blood, either unsorted or a sorted T cell fraction (not recorded which). The CDR3: CAISGGDSSASSYNSPLHF. DNA for the CDR3: TGTGCCATCAGTGGAGGGGACAGCTCCGCGAGCTCCTATAATTCACCCCTCCACTTT.